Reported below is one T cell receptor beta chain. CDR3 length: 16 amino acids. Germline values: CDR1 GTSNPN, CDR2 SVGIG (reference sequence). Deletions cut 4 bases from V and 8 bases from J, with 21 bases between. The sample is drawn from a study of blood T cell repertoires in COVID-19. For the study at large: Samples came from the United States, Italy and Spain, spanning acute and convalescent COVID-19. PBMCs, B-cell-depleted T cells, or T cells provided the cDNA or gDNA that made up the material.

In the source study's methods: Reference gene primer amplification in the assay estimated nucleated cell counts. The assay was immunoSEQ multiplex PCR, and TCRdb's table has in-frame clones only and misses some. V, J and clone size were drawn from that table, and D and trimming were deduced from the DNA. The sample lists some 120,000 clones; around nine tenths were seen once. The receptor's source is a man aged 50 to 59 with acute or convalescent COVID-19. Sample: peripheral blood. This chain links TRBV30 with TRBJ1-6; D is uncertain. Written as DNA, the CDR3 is TGTGCCTGGACCTTACCTAGACGGAGAGAGGATTCACCCCTCCACTTT. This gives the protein CAWTLPRRREDSPLHF.